The clone carrying this T cell receptor (beta chain) showed up just a few times. Time point indicated: newly diagnosed GD, antithyroid drugs for less than 3 months. The TCR library was prepared using RNA isolated from PBMCs. This CDR3 contains 16 residues. V dropped 4 bases and J dropped 2 bases, with 17 bases sitting between them. Germline V gives CDR1 MGHDK, CDR2 SYGVNS. Arm-PCR with iRepertoire HTBI primers amplified the CDR3 regions for these TCR beta libraries. Using its own MiXCR run on the multiplex PCR reads, TCRdb lists one record per CDR3 protein. This table has more than 450,000 distinct CDR3 sequences, approximately 12% appearing once. The sample originates from a study of regulatory T cells in long-lasting Graves disease. These same records also appear under a second study, on T cells in Graves' hyperthyroidism and ophthalmopathy. From that report: Most thyroid clonotypes that were expanded above 0.001 also turned up in blood.

The sample consisted of peripheral blood mononuclear cells (PBMCs), taken at new diagnosis, from a patient treated with antithyroid drugs. V usage is TRBV25-1 and J usage is TRBJ1-2; perhaps TRBD1 as D (5 bases). The origin of this receptor is a woman aged 30 to 39 with Graves disease. The CDR3 protein is CASSGFRREMNYGYTF. Written as DNA, the CDR3 is TGTGCCAGCAGTGGATTCCGCAGGGAGATGAACTATGGCTACACCTTC.